Shown below are 10 T cell receptor beta chains from a single sample sequenced in a study of blood T cells in healthy people across ages. Combining a sample-barcoded 5' primer with a J-beta primer mix, a second PCR ran for 7 to 11 cycles. TCRdb re-derived calls from the 5' RACE reads in MiXCR, one entry per CDR3 protein. The sample gives fewer than 900,000 distinct CDR3 sequences, about 34% of which show up once; 10% to 15% is in the top ten. Sequencing was performed on blood. The source of these receptors is a man between 18 and 29 years old in good health.

The V gene is TRBV2, the J gene TRBJ2-5; 8 nucleotides line up with TRBD2. Looked up from germline, CDR1 is SNHLY and CDR2 is FYNNEI. Losses at the gene ends were 6 bases for V and 11 bases for J; bases not matched to a gene: 11. The CDR3 totals 13 residues. CDR3 residues: CASSRDGGGEQYF. The CDR3 DNA sequence: TGTGCCAGCAGCCGAGACGGGGGGGGTGAGCAGTACTTC.

In the case of this clonotype: This could be a read error, since a much larger clone is one nucleotide away. This chain connects TRBV20-1 to TRBJ1-1; D gene uncertain. Germline V lookup: CDR1 DFQATT, CDR2 SNEGSKA (reference sequence). The CDR3 totals 12 residues. The germline V and J ends were trimmed by 6 bases and 1 base, with 9 bases remaining between them. CDR3 in DNA: TGCAGTGCCGACACTGGGAACACTGAAGCTTTCTTT. As protein: CSADTGNTEAFF.

Notes on this clonotype: The junction shows a germline mismatch at one end, possibly a read error. The chain recombines TRBV20-1 with TRBJ1-1; D is perhaps TRBD1 (6 bases). Germline V gene sequence: CDR1 DFQATT, CDR2 SNEGSKA (reference sequence). CDR3 length: 13 residues. DNA of the CDR3: TGCAGTCCCACCCGACAGGCTAACACTGTAGCTTTCTTT. It is translated as CSPTRQANTVAFF.

Of note for this clonotype: This sequence may be a read error, since a much larger clone differs from it by one base. The chain links TRBV2 to TRBJ2-1; 8 bases agree with TRBD2. The CDR3 extends over 14 amino acids. The junction had 4 bases not matched to a gene; V was cut back by 1 base and J by 8 bases. CDR1 is SNHLY and CDR2 is FYNNEI in the germline V gene. In nucleotides, the CDR3 is TGTGCCAGCAGTGAAGACAAGCGGGAGTATGAGCAGTTCTTC. Translating gives CASSEDKREYEQFF.

This clonotype was recorded many times. The chain employs TRBV20-1 and TRBJ1-5, with TRBD1 identical over 8 bases. The CDR3 contains 14 residues. In germline, CDR1 is DFQATT, CDR2 SNEGSKA (reference sequence). V gave up 6 bases and J gave up 0 bases; unmatched junction bases: 4. Here the CDR3 reads CSARQGNSNQPQHF. CDR3 bases: TGCAGTGCCCGACAGGGGAATAGCAATCAGCCCCAGCATTTT.

The chain couples TRBV12-3 or TRBV12-4 to TRBJ2-1, with a weak D call TRBD1 (5 bases). CDR3 length equals 15 residues. V dropped 8 bases and J dropped 6 bases, with 20 bases sitting between them. The DNA of the CDR3 is TGTGCCAGCTGTGCCTTTTCTACAGGTTCCAATGAGCAGTTCTTC. This sequence encodes CASCAFSTGSNEQFF.

The CDR3: CARPPDSSTGELFF. The CDR3 coding sequence is TGTGCCAGGCCCCCAGACAGTTCCACCGGGGAGCTGTTTTTT. The V call is TRBV12-3 or TRBV12-4, the J call TRBJ2-2; TRBD1 is a possible D gene (5 bases). The CDR3 runs to 14 residues. Trimming removed 9 bases from V and 4 bases from J, with 15 bases in between.

The rearrangement links TRBV20-1 to TRBJ2-1; weak D call: TRBD2 (6 bases). Trimming took 3 bases from V and 3 from J, leaving 12 bases between them. In germline, CDR1 is DFQATT, CDR2 SNEGSKA (reference sequence). The CDR3 consists of 14 residues. Here the CDR3 DNA reads TGCAGTGCTAGCGGGCGGGACGACTACAATGAGCAGTTCTTC. Encoded protein: CSASGRDDYNEQFF.

Only a few counts were recorded for this clonotype. CDR3 amino acids: CASSRSTGASYNQPQHF. In nucleotides, the CDR3 is TGCGCCAGCAGCCGAAGCACAGGGGCTTCTTACAATCAGCCCCAGCATTTT. The chain has TRBV4-3 and TRBJ1-5; 7 nucleotides agree with TRBD1. V trimming: 4 bases; J trimming: 3 bases; junction bases outside the gene matches: 12. This CDR3 contains 17 residues. Germline V CDR1 and CDR2: LGHNA, YSLEER.

This clonotype was seen repeatedly, ten times or more. The rearrangement links TRBV20-1 to TRBJ1-2, with 8 nucleotides matching TRBD1. The V and J ends lost 1 base and 13 bases, in that order; junction bases with no gene match: 11. Germline CDR1 reads DFQATT; CDR2 reads SNEGSKA (reference sequence). This CDR3 contains 13 residues. The CDR3 protein is CSARVSGGAYSTF. Here the CDR3 DNA reads TGCAGTGCTAGAGTCTCAGGGGGCGCATACTCCACCTTC.